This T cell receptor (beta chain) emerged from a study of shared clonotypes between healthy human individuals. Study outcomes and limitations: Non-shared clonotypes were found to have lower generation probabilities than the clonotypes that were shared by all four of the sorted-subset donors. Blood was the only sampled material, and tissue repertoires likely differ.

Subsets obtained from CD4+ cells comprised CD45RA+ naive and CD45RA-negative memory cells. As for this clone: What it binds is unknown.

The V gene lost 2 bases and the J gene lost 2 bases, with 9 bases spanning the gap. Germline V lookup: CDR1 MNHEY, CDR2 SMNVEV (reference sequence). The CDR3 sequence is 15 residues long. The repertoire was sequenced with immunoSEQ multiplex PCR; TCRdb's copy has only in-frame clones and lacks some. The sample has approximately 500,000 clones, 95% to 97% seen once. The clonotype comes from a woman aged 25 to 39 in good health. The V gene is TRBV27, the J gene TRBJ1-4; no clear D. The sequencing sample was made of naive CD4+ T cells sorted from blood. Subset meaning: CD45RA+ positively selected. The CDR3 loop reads CASSLRYSTNEKLFF. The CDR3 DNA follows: TGTGCCAGCAGTTTAAGATACAGTACTAATGAAAAACTGTTTTTT.